The rows below give T cell receptor beta chains drawn from one sample of a study of radiation and T cells in renal cell carcinoma. Data came from immunoSEQ multiplex PCR; TCRdb stores just in-frame clones and leaves some out. The sample has 120,000 or so clones, around 82% seen once; the top ten hold 5.8%. The sequencing used blood, collected from a patient whose treatment included radiotherapy and nephrectomy. The receptors shown here come from a man in his fifties with renal cell carcinoma. The CDR3 runs from the conserved cysteine through the conserved F or W. Fields, in order: CDR3 protein, CDR3 DNA, V gene, J gene, D gene, clone size. The D gene is left open where the match is weak. Clone size is shown for a subset of rows, as once, few, many or a class of expanded clone.

CDR3aa: CASSLVYRDKEVF
CDR3nt: TGTGCCAGCAGCTTAGTATACCGGGACAAAGAGGTCTTC
v_gene: TRBV7-2
j_gene: TRBJ2-1
d_gene: NA
abundance: few

CDR3aa: CATGQGARIYTEAFF
CDR3nt: TGTGCCACGGGACAGGGGGCAAGGATTTACACTGAAGCTTTCTTT
v_gene: TRBV6-1
j_gene: TRBJ1-1
d_gene: TRBD1
abundance: NA

CDR3aa: CASSRDGGFTGELFF
CDR3nt: TGTGCCAGCAGCCGGGACGGGGGGTTCACCGGGGAGCTGTTTTTT
v_gene: TRBV11-2
j_gene: TRBJ2-2
d_gene: TRBD2
abundance: few

CDR3aa: CASSLGDSTDTQYF
CDR3nt: TGCGCCAGCAGCTTGGGAGATAGCACAGATACGCAGTATTTT
v_gene: TRBV5-1
j_gene: TRBJ2-3
d_gene: NA
abundance: NA

CDR3aa: CASSEIRGVNSNQPQHF
CDR3nt: TGTGCCAGCAGTGAAATTCGGGGAGTAAATAGCAATCAGCCCCAGCATTTT
v_gene: TRBV2
j_gene: TRBJ1-5
d_gene: NA
abundance: NA

CDR3aa: CASSPSMGDGYTF
CDR3nt: TGTGCCAGCTCACCATCAATGGGGGATGGCTACACCTTC
v_gene: TRBV18
j_gene: TRBJ1-2
d_gene: NA
abundance: NA

CDR3aa: CAIGQGSGELFF
CDR3nt: TGTGCCATCGGGCAGGGTTCCGGGGAGCTGTTTTTT
v_gene: TRBV10-3
j_gene: TRBJ2-2
d_gene: NA
abundance: once

CDR3aa: CASSPGLAGNEQFF
CDR3nt: TGTGCCAGCAGCCCGGGACTAGCGGGCAATGAGCAGTTCTTC
v_gene: TRBV2
j_gene: TRBJ2-1
d_gene: TRBD2
abundance: NA

CDR3aa: CASQGVYNEQFF
CDR3nt: TGTGCCAGCCAGGGGGTCTACAATGAGCAGTTCTTC
v_gene: TRBV4-2
j_gene: TRBJ2-1
d_gene: TRBD1
abundance: NA

CDR3aa: CASSFTRTNTEAFF
CDR3nt: TGTGCCAGCAGCTTCACACGGACGAACACTGAAGCTTTCTTT
v_gene: TRBV7-9
j_gene: TRBJ1-1
d_gene: NA
abundance: NA

CDR3aa: CASLPGRLFSGNTIYF
CDR3nt: TGTGCCAGTTTACCGGGACGCTTATTCTCTGGAAACACCATATATTTT
v_gene: TRBV19
j_gene: TRBJ1-3
d_gene: NA
abundance: NA

CDR3aa: CASSDTYYGSEQYF
CDR3nt: TGTGCCAGCAGTGACACCTACTATGGGAGTGAGCAGTACTTC
v_gene: TRBV6-1
j_gene: TRBJ2-7
d_gene: NA
abundance: NA

CDR3aa: CASSEVDLGTIYF
CDR3nt: TGTGCCAGCAGTGAAGTCGATTTGGGAACCATATATTTT
v_gene: TRBV6-1
j_gene: TRBJ1-3
d_gene: NA
abundance: NA

CDR3aa: CASSSGGLAKNIQCF
CDR3nt: TGTGCCAGCAGCTCCGGTGGGCTAGCCAAAAACATTCAGTGCTTC
v_gene: TRBV6-5
j_gene: TRBJ2-4
d_gene: NA
abundance: NA

CDR3aa: CASSPTVAGGTGELFF
CDR3nt: TGTGCCAGCAGCCCGACCGTGGCAGGGGGAACCGGGGAGCTGTTTTTT
v_gene: TRBV7-8
j_gene: TRBJ2-2
d_gene: TRBD1
abundance: NA

CDR3aa: CASSLSGGFRTQYF
CDR3nt: TGTGCCAGCAGCTTAAGCGGGGGGTTTCGGACCCAGTACTTC
v_gene: TRBV7-6
j_gene: TRBJ2-5
d_gene: TRBD2
abundance: NA

CDR3aa: CASRMGQAYGYTF
CDR3nt: TGTGCCAGCAGGATGGGACAGGCCTATGGCTACACCTTC
v_gene: TRBV6-5
j_gene: TRBJ1-2
d_gene: TRBD1
abundance: NA

CDR3aa: CASSRDSSYEQYF
CDR3nt: TGTGCCAGCAGCCGGGACAGTTCCTACGAGCAGTACTTC
v_gene: TRBV9
j_gene: TRBJ2-7
d_gene: TRBD1
abundance: NA

CDR3aa: CASSLSWLLQDTIYF
CDR3nt: TGCGCCAGCAGCTTGTCTTGGCTCCTTCAAGACACCATATATTTT
v_gene: TRBV5-1
j_gene: TRBJ1-3
d_gene: NA
abundance: NA

CDR3aa: CSERDRSETQYF
CDR3nt: TGCAGCGAAAGGGACAGGAGTGAGACCCAGTACTTC
v_gene: TRBV29-1
j_gene: TRBJ2-5
d_gene: TRBD1
abundance: NA

CDR3aa: CASSELEFTGELFF
CDR3nt: TGTGCCAGCAGTGAACTGGAGTTCACCGGGGAGCTGTTTTTT
v_gene: TRBV2
j_gene: TRBJ2-2
d_gene: NA
abundance: once

CDR3aa: CASSLDVGQTNTGELFF
CDR3nt: TGCGCCAGCAGCCTTGACGTAGGGCAGACGAACACCGGGGAGCTGTTTTTT
v_gene: TRBV5-1
j_gene: TRBJ2-2
d_gene: NA
abundance: NA

CDR3aa: CASRDRGNTGELFF
CDR3nt: TGTGCCAGCAGGGACAGGGGGAACACCGGGGAGCTGTTTTTT
v_gene: TRBV7-3
j_gene: TRBJ2-2
d_gene: TRBD1
abundance: NA

CDR3aa: CASQDRGINYGYTF
CDR3nt: TGTGCCAGCCAGGACAGGGGGATTAACTATGGCTACACCTTC
v_gene: TRBV6-1
j_gene: TRBJ1-2
d_gene: TRBD1
abundance: NA

CDR3aa: CSVEDLAAGGDTQYF
CDR3nt: TGCAGCGTTGAAGATCTCGCGGCGGGTGGGGATACGCAGTATTTT
v_gene: TRBV29-1
j_gene: TRBJ2-3
d_gene: NA
abundance: NA

CDR3aa: CAVRDGTLSEQYF
CDR3nt: TGTGCCGTTCGGGACGGCACCCTCTCCGAGCAGTACTTC
v_gene: TRBV6-1
j_gene: TRBJ2-7
d_gene: NA
abundance: NA

CDR3aa: CASSLTGTGAFGYTF
CDR3nt: TGTGCCAGCAGTTTAACCGGGACAGGGGCTTTTGGCTACACCTTC
v_gene: TRBV27
j_gene: TRBJ1-2
d_gene: TRBD1
abundance: once

CDR3aa: CASSVTRTSYNEQFF
CDR3nt: TGTGCCAGCAGCGTTACACGGACTAGTTACAATGAGCAGTTCTTC
v_gene: TRBV7-2
j_gene: TRBJ2-1
d_gene: TRBD2
abundance: NA

CDR3aa: CASSFGLAGVGEQFF
CDR3nt: TGCGCCAGCAGCTTCGGACTAGCGGGAGTGGGTGAGCAGTTCTTC
v_gene: TRBV5-1
j_gene: TRBJ2-1
d_gene: TRBD2
abundance: NA

CDR3aa: CASSEGGFGPLHF
CDR3nt: TGTGCCAGTAGTGAAGGAGGCTTCGGTCCCCTCCACTTT
v_gene: TRBV19
j_gene: TRBJ1-6
d_gene: NA
abundance: NA

CDR3aa: CASSVSGSSPLHF
CDR3nt: TGTGCCAGCAGCGTATCGGGGAGTTCACCCCTCCACTTT
v_gene: TRBV9
j_gene: TRBJ1-6
d_gene: NA
abundance: NA

CDR3aa: CASSATDRGPIYF
CDR3nt: TGTGCCAGCAGCGCAACCGACAGGGGCCCCATATATTTT
v_gene: TRBV6-5
j_gene: TRBJ1-3
d_gene: TRBD1
abundance: NA

CDR3aa: CASSPPVTSEQETQYF
CDR3nt: TGTGCCAGCAGCCCCCCCGTGACTAGCGAACAAGAGACCCAGTACTTC
v_gene: TRBV13
j_gene: TRBJ2-5
d_gene: TRBD2
abundance: NA

CDR3aa: CASRPTGGHYGYTF
CDR3nt: TGTGCCAGCAGACCAACAGGGGGCCACTATGGCTACACCTTC
v_gene: TRBV2
j_gene: TRBJ1-2
d_gene: TRBD1
abundance: NA

CDR3aa: CASSAGLAGDYEQYF
CDR3nt: TGTGCCAGCAGCGCCGGACTAGCGGGAGACTACGAGCAGTACTTC
v_gene: TRBV9
j_gene: TRBJ2-7
d_gene: TRBD2
abundance: NA

CDR3aa: CASTPRRGGSSYEQYF
CDR3nt: TGTGCCAGCACCCCCCGACGAGGGGGTAGCTCCTACGAGCAGTACTTC
v_gene: TRBV28
j_gene: TRBJ2-7
d_gene: NA
abundance: NA

CDR3aa: CASSQGPAGGYYEQYF
CDR3nt: TGCGCCAGCAGCCAAGGCCCAGCGGGGGGTTACTACGAGCAGTACTTC
v_gene: TRBV4-1
j_gene: TRBJ2-7
d_gene: TRBD2
abundance: NA

CDR3aa: CASSQESTWAYEQYF
CDR3nt: TGTGCCAGCAGCCAAGAGAGTACCTGGGCCTACGAGCAGTACTTC
v_gene: TRBV4-2
j_gene: TRBJ2-7
d_gene: NA
abundance: NA

CDR3aa: CASSDPGRVQETQYF
CDR3nt: TGTGCCAGTAGTGATCCCGGACGGGTCCAAGAGACCCAGTACTTC
v_gene: TRBV19
j_gene: TRBJ2-5
d_gene: NA
abundance: NA

CDR3aa: CASSPGPVGSPLHF
CDR3nt: TGTGCCAGCAGTCCCGGCCCTGTGGGTTCACCCCTCCACTTT
v_gene: TRBV2
j_gene: TRBJ1-6
d_gene: NA
abundance: once

CDR3aa: CASSGRRLGLQIQETQYF
CDR3nt: TGTGCCAGCAGCGGGCGCCGTTTGGGACTACAAATCCAAGAGACCCAGTACTTC
v_gene: TRBV7-8
j_gene: TRBJ2-5
d_gene: TRBD2
abundance: NA

CDR3aa: CASSVTGYGYTF
CDR3nt: TGTGCCAGCAGTGTGACAGGGTACGGCTACACCTTC
v_gene: TRBV28
j_gene: TRBJ1-2
d_gene: TRBD1
abundance: NA

CDR3aa: CASSPRGSEPLHF
CDR3nt: TGTGCCAGCTCACCGAGGGGATCGGAACCCCTCCACTTT
v_gene: TRBV18
j_gene: TRBJ1-6
d_gene: NA
abundance: NA

CDR3aa: CASRADSAYEQYF
CDR3nt: TGTGCCAGCAGGGCCGACAGCGCCTACGAGCAGTACTTC
v_gene: TRBV2
j_gene: TRBJ2-7
d_gene: NA
abundance: NA

CDR3aa: CASSLRGEGEGTDTQYF
CDR3nt: TGTGCCAGCAGTCTACGGGGGGAGGGGGAAGGGACAGATACGCAGTATTTT
v_gene: TRBV7-6
j_gene: TRBJ2-3
d_gene: NA
abundance: NA

CDR3aa: CASTRGSGDYSYNEQFF
CDR3nt: TGTGCCAGCACTAGAGGGAGCGGGGATTACTCCTACAATGAGCAGTTCTTC
v_gene: TRBV5-4
j_gene: TRBJ2-1
d_gene: TRBD2
abundance: NA

CDR3aa: CASSQEAQRNTEAFF
CDR3nt: TGTGCCAGCAGCCAAGAAGCACAGCGGAACACTGAAGCTTTCTTT
v_gene: TRBV4-2
j_gene: TRBJ1-1
d_gene: NA
abundance: few

CDR3aa: CASSPQGGWTEAFF
CDR3nt: TGTGCCAGCAGCCCCCAGGGAGGTTGGACTGAAGCTTTCTTT
v_gene: TRBV6-6
j_gene: TRBJ1-1
d_gene: NA
abundance: NA

CDR3aa: CASSPLESTDTQYF
CDR3nt: TGTGCCAGCAGCCCTCTAGAAAGCACAGATACGCAGTATTTT
v_gene: TRBV7-8
j_gene: TRBJ2-3
d_gene: NA
abundance: NA

CDR3aa: CASSFLGFVNTEAFF
CDR3nt: TGTGCCAGCAGTTTTCTGGGCTTTGTGAACACTGAAGCTTTCTTT
v_gene: TRBV28
j_gene: TRBJ1-1
d_gene: NA
abundance: NA

CDR3aa: CASSPPSQSYEQYF
CDR3nt: TGTGCCAGCTCACCACCGTCACAGTCCTACGAGCAGTACTTC
v_gene: TRBV18
j_gene: TRBJ2-7
d_gene: NA
abundance: NA

CDR3aa: CASSLRQHNEQFF
CDR3nt: TGTGCCAGCAGCTTACGGCAGCACAATGAGCAGTTCTTC
v_gene: TRBV7-2
j_gene: TRBJ2-1
d_gene: NA
abundance: NA

CDR3aa: CASVYQETQYF
CDR3nt: TGTGCCAGCGTCTACCAAGAGACCCAGTACTTC
v_gene: TRBV2
j_gene: TRBJ2-5
d_gene: NA
abundance: NA

CDR3aa: CASSPGVVAAGNQPQHF
CDR3nt: TGTGCCAGCAGCCCCGGGGTGGTAGCAGCGGGCAATCAGCCCCAGCATTTT
v_gene: TRBV9
j_gene: TRBJ1-5
d_gene: NA
abundance: NA